Below are 12 T cell receptor beta chains sequenced from a single sample in a study of lymphopenia after photon versus proton radiotherapy. The method was immunoSEQ multiplex PCR; TCRdb's version includes in-frame clones alone and lacks a portion of them. The sample gives some 31,000 clones, around 82% of which show up once; more than 12% is in the top ten. Sample: peripheral blood, taken from a patient treated with proton-based radiotherapy. These TCRs come from a woman in her seventies with pancreatic cancer.

The chain links TRBV6-6 to TRBJ2-3; D is undetermined. The CDR3 is made up of 16 amino acids. V lost 7 bases, J lost 6 bases, and 23 bases lay in between. Per germline, CDR1 MNHNY and CDR2 SVGAGI (reference sequence). The CDR3 reads CASTLGRHPSLDTQYF. The CDR3, as DNA: TGTGCCAGCACCCTCGGCCGGCACCCATCACTGGATACGCAGTATTTT.

The chain couples TRBV28 to TRBJ2-1, with TRBD2 identical over 9 bases. This CDR3 has 14 residues. V lost 5 bases and J lost 7; bases outside the gene matches: 6. The germline CDR1 and CDR2 sequences are MDHEN and SYDVKM. The CDR3 DNA reads TGTGCCAGCAGTATAGCGGGAGTAGTAAATGAGCAGTTCTTC. It codes for CASSIAGVVNEQFF.

The chain uses TRBV5-4 and TRBJ1-2, with D unclear. The ends were cut back, 2 bases at V and 8 bases at J, with 16 bases in the middle. CDR1 SGHNT and CDR2 YYREEE come from the germline V gene (reference sequence). There are 14 residues in the CDR3. Here the CDR3 DNA reads TGTGCCAGCAGCTTTGGCCTCACACGACAAGGCTACACCTTC. This translates into CASSFGLTRQGYTF.

The gene calls are TRBV19 and TRBJ1-3, with D unclear. Germline V CDR1 and CDR2: LNHDA, SQIVND (reference sequence). V lost 2 bases, J lost 4 bases, and 12 bases lay in between. The CDR3 sequence is 15 residues long. The CDR3 nucleotides are TGTGCCAGTAGTATAAGTGCGATCGCGGGAAACACCATATATTTT. It codes for CASSISAIAGNTIYF.

The V and J genes are TRBV6-4 and TRBJ1-3; D might be TRBD1 (5 bases). The CDR3 has 16 amino acids. Germline V gene lookup returns CDR1 MRHNA and CDR2 SNTAGT. V lost 9 bases, J lost 0 bases, and 18 bases lay in between. CDR3 coding DNA: TGTGCCAGTGTTTTCCGGGACCCTCCCTCTGGAAACACCATATATTTT. Its protein product is CASVFRDPPSGNTIYF.

The chain carries TRBV15 and TRBJ1-2; tentative D call: TRBD1 (5 bases). The CDR3 totals 14 residues. The germline V gene encodes CDR1 LNHNV and CDR2 YYDKDF (reference sequence). V shed 0 bases and J shed 13 bases, with 18 bases lying between them. The CDR3 loop is CATSRDFAGTESTF. The CDR3 bases are TGTGCCACCAGCAGAGATTTCGCAGGGACTGAAAGCACCTTC.

The genes are TRBV9 and TRBJ1-3; unclear D gene. CDR3 length: 16 residues. The ends were cut back, 0 bases at V and 0 bases at J, with 10 bases in the middle. Germline assignment: CDR1 SGDLS and CDR2 YYNGEE. CDR3 DNA sequence: TGTGCCAGCAGCGTAGAATCCTTAGACTCTGGAAACACCATATATTTT. Protein sequence: CASSVESLDSGNTIYF.

This rearrangement joins TRBV27 to TRBJ1-1, with 10 bases fitting TRBD1. Germline V gene data show CDR1 as MNHEY and CDR2 as SMNVEV (reference sequence). This CDR3 has 15 amino acids. The junction had 6 bases not matched to a gene; V was cut back by 4 bases and J by 4 bases. In DNA form, the CDR3 reads TGTGCCAGCAGTTCCGGGACAGGGGCTCTCACTGAAGCTTTCTTT. Protein sequence: CASSSGTGALTEAFF.

V and J are TRBV5-4 and TRBJ1-1; D not resolved. V lost 4 bases to trimming and J lost 0 bases, with 13 bases between them. This CDR3 is built from 15 residues. Germline V gives CDR1 SGHNT, CDR2 YYREEE (reference sequence). As DNA, the CDR3 is TGTGCCAGCAGCAGTTGGGCACCCATGAACACTGAAGCTTTCTTT. Its translation is CASSSWAPMNTEAFF.

The CDR3 region is CASSELAGQSEQFF. The CDR3, as DNA: TGCGCCAGCTCAGAACTAGCGGGACAGAGTGAGCAGTTCTTC. This sequence joins TRBV5-1 and TRBJ2-1; 10 bases align to TRBD2. The length of the CDR3 is 14 residues. The ends lost 7 bases at V and 9 bases at J; junction bases unmatched: 10. CDR1 is SGHRS and CDR2 is YFSETQ in the germline V gene.

The chain couples TRBV4-1 to TRBJ2-1; TRBD2 matches at 10 bases. J gave up 0 bases and V 4 bases, and 9 bases lay outside the gene matches. The CDR3 extends over 18 amino acids. Germline lookup yields CDR1 MGHRA and CDR2 YSYEKL. The CDR3 region has the DNA TGCGCCAGCAGCCGGGACTTCAGGACTAGCGGCTCCTACAATGAGCAGTTCTTC. Translating gives CASSRDFRTSGSYNEQFF.

V usage is TRBV19 and J usage is TRBJ2-7; a possible D gene is TRBD1 (5 bases). The V end lost 1 base, the J end lost 1 base, and 11 bases lay between the germline ends. The CDR3 is 15 residues long. CDR1 LNHDA and CDR2 SQIVND come from the germline V gene (reference sequence). CDR3 sequence reads: CASSIGWGQSYEQYF. CDR3 bases: TGTGCCAGTAGTATAGGGTGGGGCCAGTCCTACGAGCAGTACTTC.